This T cell receptor beta chain was sequenced in a study of blood T cells in healthy people across ages. General study findings and limits: In older individuals, TCR beta diversity per million T cells was lower, falling roughly linearly with age.

This clonotype has ten or more counts. Its antigen is currently unknown. A junction boundary mismatches the germline segment, possibly from a read error. PCR was performed a second time for roughly 7 to 12 cycles using a sample-barcoded 5' primer and a J-beta primer mix. Every single cDNA molecule received a tag from a template-switch adaptor with 12 random nucleotides. TCRdb itself ran the 5' RACE reads through MiXCR, one entry per CDR3 protein. The sample carries around 650,000 distinct CDR3 sequences, roughly 32% recorded once. The CDR3 totals 15 residues. Germline V gene lookup returns CDR1 SGHRS and CDR2 YFSETQ.

The origin of this receptor is a woman over 75 in good health. The V call is TRBV5-1, the J call TRBJ2-3, with 11 bases lining up with TRBD2. The sequenced sample consisted of blood. DNA of the CDR3: TGTGCCAGCAGCTTAGCGGGGGGGCGAGCAGATACGCAGTATTTT. It translates to CASSLAGGRADTQYF.